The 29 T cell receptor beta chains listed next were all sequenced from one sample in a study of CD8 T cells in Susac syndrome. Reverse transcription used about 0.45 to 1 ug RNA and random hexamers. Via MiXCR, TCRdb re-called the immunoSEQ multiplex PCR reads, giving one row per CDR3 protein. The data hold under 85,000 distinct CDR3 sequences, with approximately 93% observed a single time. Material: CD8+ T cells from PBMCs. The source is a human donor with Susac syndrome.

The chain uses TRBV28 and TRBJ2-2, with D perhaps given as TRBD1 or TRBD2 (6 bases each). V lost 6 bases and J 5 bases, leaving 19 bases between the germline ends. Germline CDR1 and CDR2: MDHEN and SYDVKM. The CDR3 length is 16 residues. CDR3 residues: CASRYNSPGATGELFF. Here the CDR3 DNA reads TGTGCCAGCAGGTACAACAGCCCGGGGGCGACCGGGGAGCTGTTTTTT.

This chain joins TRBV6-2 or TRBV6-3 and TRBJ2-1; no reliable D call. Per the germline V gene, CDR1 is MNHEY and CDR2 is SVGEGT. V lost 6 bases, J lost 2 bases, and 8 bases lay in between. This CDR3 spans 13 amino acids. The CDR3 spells CASSQGTYNEQFF. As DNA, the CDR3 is TGTGCCAGCAGCCAAGGGACCTACAATGAGCAGTTCTTC.

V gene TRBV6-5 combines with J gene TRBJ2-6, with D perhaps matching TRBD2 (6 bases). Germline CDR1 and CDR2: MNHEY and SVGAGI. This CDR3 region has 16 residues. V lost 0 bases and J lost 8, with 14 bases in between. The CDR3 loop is CASSYSGDFRTNVLTF. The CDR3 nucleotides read TGTGCCAGCAGTTACTCGGGGGACTTTAGGACCAACGTCCTGACTTTC.

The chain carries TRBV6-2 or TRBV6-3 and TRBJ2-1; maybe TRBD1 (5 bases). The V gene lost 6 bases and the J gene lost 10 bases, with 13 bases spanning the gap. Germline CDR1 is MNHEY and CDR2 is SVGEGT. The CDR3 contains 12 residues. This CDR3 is CASSAGSWEQFF. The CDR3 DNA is TGTGCCAGCAGCGCAGGGTCCTGGGAGCAGTTCTTC.

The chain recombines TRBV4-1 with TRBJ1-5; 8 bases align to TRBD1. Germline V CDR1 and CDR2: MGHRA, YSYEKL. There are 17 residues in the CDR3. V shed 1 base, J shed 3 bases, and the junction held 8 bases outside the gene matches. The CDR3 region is CASSQGLGQGLNQPQHF. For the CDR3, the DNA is TGCGCCAGCAGCCAAGGACTCGGACAGGGACTCAATCAGCCCCAGCATTTT.

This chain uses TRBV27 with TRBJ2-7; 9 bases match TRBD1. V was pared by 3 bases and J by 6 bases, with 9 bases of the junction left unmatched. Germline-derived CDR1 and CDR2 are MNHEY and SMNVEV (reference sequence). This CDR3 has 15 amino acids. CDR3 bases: TGTGCCAGCAGTTTGCCGGGACAGGGCGTTAGCGAGCAGTACTTC. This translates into CASSLPGQGVSEQYF.

CDR3: CASSLQAREGEQFF. As DNA, the CDR3 is TGTGCCAGCAGCTTACAAGCGAGGGAGGGTGAGCAGTTCTTC. The V call is TRBV7-3, the J call TRBJ2-1; 7 bases agree with TRBD2. Trimming took 2 bases from V and 9 from J; bases not matched to a gene: 7. Germline V gives CDR1 SGHTA, CDR2 FQGTGA. There are 14 residues in the CDR3.

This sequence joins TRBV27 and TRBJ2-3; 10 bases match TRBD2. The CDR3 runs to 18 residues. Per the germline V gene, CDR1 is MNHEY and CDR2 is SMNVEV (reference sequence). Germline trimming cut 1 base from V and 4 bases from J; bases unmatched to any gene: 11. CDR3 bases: TGTGCCAGCAGTTTATGGGGGGGAGCGGGAGGGCCGGCAGATACGCAGTATTTT. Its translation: CASSLWGGAGGPADTQYF.

The CDR3 bases are TGTGCCAGCAGTCCCGGCGGGAGCTCGGACAATGAGCAGTTCTTC. Protein: CASSPGGSSDNEQFF. The chain employs TRBV6-1 and TRBJ2-1, with 7 bases matching TRBD2. The CDR3 is made up of 15 amino acids. Germline loops: CDR1 MNHNS, CDR2 SASEGT. J lost 5 bases, V lost 5 bases, and 9 bases had no gene match.

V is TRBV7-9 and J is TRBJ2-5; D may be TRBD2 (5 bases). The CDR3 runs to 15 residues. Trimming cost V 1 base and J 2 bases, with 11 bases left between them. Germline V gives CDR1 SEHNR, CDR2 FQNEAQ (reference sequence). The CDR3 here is CASSLDPGSQETQYF. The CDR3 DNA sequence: TGTGCCAGCAGCTTAGATCCGGGATCTCAAGAGACCCAGTACTTC.

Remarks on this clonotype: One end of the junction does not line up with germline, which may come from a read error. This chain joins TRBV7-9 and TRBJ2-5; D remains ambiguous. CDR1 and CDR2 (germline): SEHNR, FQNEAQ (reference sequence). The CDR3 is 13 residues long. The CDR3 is CVSSLKTRETQYF. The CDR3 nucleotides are TGTGTCAGCAGCTTAAAGACACGAGAGACCCAGTACTTC.

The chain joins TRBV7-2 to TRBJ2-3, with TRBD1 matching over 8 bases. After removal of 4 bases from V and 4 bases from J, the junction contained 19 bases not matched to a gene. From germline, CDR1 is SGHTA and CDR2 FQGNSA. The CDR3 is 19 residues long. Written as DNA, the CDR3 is TGTGCCAGCAGCTCCGACCGGGCCCAGACAGGGGATCTCGCAGATACGCAGTATTTT. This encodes CASSSDRAQTGDLADTQYF.

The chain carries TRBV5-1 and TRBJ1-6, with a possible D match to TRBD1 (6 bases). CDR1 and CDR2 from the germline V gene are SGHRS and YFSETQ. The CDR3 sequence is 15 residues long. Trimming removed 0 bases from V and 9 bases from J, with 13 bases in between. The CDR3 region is CASSLDQGMGSPLHF. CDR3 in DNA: TGCGCCAGCAGCTTGGATCAGGGGATGGGTTCACCCCTCCACTTT.

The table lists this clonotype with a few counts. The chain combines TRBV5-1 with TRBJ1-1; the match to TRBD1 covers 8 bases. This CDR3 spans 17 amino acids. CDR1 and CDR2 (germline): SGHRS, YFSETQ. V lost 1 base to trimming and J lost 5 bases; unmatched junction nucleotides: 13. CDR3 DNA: TGCGCCAGCAGCTTGATGCGGGGACAACAGGGGGGGACTGAAGCTTTCTTT. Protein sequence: CASSLMRGQQGGTEAFF.

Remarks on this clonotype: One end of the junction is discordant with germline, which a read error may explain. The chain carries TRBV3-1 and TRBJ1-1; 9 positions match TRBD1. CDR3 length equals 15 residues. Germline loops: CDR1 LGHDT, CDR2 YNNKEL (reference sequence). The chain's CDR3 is CASREQGAQNSEAFF. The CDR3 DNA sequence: TGTGCCAGCCGCGAACAGGGGGCCCAGAACTCTGAAGCTTTCTTT.

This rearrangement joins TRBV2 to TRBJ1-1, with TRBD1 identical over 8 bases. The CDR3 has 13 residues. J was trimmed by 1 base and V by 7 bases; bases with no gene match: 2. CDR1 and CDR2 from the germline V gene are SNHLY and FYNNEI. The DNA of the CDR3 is TGTGCCAGCACGGGACAGGCGAACACTGAAGCTTTCTTT. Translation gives CASTGQANTEAFF.

In DNA form, the CDR3 reads TGTGCCAGCAGCGTAGAGGCAGGGCTAGGAAACACCATATATTTT. Protein sequence: CASSVEAGLGNTIYF. The rearrangement links TRBV9 to TRBJ1-3; a possible D gene is TRBD1 (5 bases). Deletions cut 0 bases from V and 4 bases from J, with 11 bases between. The CDR3 length is 15 residues. The germline V gene encodes CDR1 SGDLS and CDR2 YYNGEE.

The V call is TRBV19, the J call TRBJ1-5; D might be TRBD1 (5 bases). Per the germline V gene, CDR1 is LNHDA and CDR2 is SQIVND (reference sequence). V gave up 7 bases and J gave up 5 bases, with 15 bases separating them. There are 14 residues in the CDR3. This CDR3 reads CASTLGVGDQPQHF. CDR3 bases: TGTGCCAGTACCCTCGGGGTAGGGGATCAGCCCCAGCATTTT.

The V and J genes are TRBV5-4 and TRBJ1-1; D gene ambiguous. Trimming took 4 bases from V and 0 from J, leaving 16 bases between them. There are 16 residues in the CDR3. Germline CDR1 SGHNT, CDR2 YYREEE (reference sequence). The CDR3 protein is CASSPHRTVVNTEAFF. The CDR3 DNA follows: TGTGCCAGCAGCCCCCACCGGACTGTAGTGAACACTGAAGCTTTCTTT.

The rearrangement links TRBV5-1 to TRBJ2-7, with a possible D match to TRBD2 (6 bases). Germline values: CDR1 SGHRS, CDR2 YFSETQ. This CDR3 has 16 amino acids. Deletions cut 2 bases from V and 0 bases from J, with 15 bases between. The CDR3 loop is CASSLSGGTNSYEQYF. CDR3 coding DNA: TGCGCCAGCAGCTTATCGGGCGGGACCAACTCCTACGAGCAGTACTTC.

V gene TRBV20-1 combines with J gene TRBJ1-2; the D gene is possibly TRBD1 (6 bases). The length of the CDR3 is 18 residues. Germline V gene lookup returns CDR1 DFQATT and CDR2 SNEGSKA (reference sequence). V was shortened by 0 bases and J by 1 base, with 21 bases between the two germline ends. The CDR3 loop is CSARDYRDIPADNYGYTF. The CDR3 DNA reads TGCAGTGCTAGAGACTACCGGGACATTCCGGCCGATAACTATGGCTACACCTTC.

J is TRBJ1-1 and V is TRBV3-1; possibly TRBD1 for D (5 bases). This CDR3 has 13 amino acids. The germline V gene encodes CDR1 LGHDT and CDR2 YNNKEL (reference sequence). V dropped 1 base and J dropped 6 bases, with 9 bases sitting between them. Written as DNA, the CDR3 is TGTGCCAGCAGCCAAGGGGGAGGGGCTGAAGCTTTCTTT. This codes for CASSQGGGAEAFF.

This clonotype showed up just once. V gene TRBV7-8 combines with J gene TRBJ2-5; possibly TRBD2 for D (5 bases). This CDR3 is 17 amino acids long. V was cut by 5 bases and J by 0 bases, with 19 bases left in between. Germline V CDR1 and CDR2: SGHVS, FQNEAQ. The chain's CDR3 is CASSRQGLAQYQETQYF. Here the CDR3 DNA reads TGTGCCAGCAGCCGTCAAGGCCTAGCTCAGTACCAAGAGACCCAGTACTTC.

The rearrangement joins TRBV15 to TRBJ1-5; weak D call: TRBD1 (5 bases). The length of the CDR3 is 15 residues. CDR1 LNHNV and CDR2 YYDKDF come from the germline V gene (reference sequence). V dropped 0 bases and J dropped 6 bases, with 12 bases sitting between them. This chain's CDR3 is CATSRDRGAGQPQHF. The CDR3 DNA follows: TGTGCCACCAGCAGAGATCGTGGGGCGGGTCAGCCCCAGCATTTT.

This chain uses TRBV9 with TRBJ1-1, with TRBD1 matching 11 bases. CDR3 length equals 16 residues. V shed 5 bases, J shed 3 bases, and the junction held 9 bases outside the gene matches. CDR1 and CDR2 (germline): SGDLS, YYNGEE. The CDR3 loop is CASSFRDRGWDTEAFF. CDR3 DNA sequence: TGTGCCAGCAGTTTCCGGGACAGGGGGTGGGACACTGAAGCTTTCTTT.

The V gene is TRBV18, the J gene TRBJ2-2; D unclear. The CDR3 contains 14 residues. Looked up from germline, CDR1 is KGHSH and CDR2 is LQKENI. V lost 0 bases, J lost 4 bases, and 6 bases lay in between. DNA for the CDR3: TGTGCCAGCTCACCACCGGAGCCCACCGGGGAGCTGTTTTTT. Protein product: CASSPPEPTGELFF.

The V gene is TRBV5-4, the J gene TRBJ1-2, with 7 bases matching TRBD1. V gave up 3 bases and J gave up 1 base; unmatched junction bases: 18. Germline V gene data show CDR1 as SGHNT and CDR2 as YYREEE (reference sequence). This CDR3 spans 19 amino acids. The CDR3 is CASSSDTQPRDSNNYGYTF. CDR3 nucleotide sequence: TGTGCCAGCAGCTCAGATACACAGCCCCGGGACAGCAATAACTATGGCTACACCTTC.

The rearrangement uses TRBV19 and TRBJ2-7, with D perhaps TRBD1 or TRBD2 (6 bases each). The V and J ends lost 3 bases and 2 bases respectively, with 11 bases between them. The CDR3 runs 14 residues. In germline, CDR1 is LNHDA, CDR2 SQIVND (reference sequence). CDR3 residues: CASSISGATYEQYF. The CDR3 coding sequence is TGTGCCAGTAGTATTTCGGGGGCTACCTACGAGCAGTACTTC. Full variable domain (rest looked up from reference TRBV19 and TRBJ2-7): DGGITQSPKYLFRKEGQNVTLSCEQNLNHDAMYWYRQDPGQGLRLIYYSQIVNDFQKGDIAEGYSVSREKKESFPLTVTSAQKNPTAFYLCASSISGATYEQYFGPGTRLTVT.

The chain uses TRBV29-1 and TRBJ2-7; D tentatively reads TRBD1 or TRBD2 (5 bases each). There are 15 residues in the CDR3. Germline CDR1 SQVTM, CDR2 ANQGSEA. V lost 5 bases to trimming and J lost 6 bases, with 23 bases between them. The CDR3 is CSVSGEGRAPFEQYF. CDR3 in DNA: TGCAGCGTTTCCGGAGAGGGCAGGGCCCCATTCGAGCAGTACTTC.